This T cell receptor beta chain was profiled in a study of monozygotic twins with inflammatory bowel disease (dated by TCRdb to between 2018 and 2021). Regarding the complete study: The complete study included around 30 monozygotic twin pairs: 19 IBD-discordant Danish pairs and nine German pairs, of which four were IBD-concordant and five were IBD-discordant. Each individual had, on average, about 151 000 unique TCRalpha sequences and 181 000 unique TCRbeta sequences available for analysis. Within discordant pairs, disease-associated traits were sought mainly by comparing IBD patients with their genetically identical healthy co-twins.

Of note for this clonotype: The antigen it binds to is not known.

What the study reported, not specific to this receptor: The results gave no support for a single strong signal or clonotype linked to IBD. Background noise and inter-individual variability may have been introduced into the repertoires by the differing immunosuppressive treatments among patients. Concordant and discordant twins showed no difference in repertoire similarity, possibly because of limited statistical power. Compared with healthy twins, IBD patients shared fewer clonotypes with other individuals, and the difference was most pronounced in patients with signs of disease activity. TCRbeta repertoire diversity, by inverse Simpson index, was decreased in IBD patients compared with their healthy co-twins. The analysis was unable to tell apart different T cell subtypes.

From each donor, an approximately 2.7 ml peripheral blood sample was collected into PAXgene tubes and kept at -80 degrees C. Without any T cell sorting, total RNA was extracted from whole blood using the PAXgene blood miRNA kit on an automated QIAcube. Deep TCRalpha and TCRbeta repertoire profiling with unique molecular barcoding was performed on peripheral blood of monozygotic twin pairs concordant or discordant for inflammatory bowel disease. For every twin pair, smoking habits were documented, and each individual was categorised as a current, former or never smoker. Library preparation was by 5' RACE. Preparation of each TCR library used around 3,500 ng of total RNA. For each sample, cDNA was synthesized in eight separate reactions using SMARTScribe reverse transcriptase. During cDNA synthesis, template switching was used to introduce unique molecular identifiers that contained a 6-nucleotide sample barcode. Two nested PCRs of roughly 16 and 10 cycles amplified the TCRalpha and TCRbeta cDNA, and bead purification followed each PCR. Before amplification, the cDNA was treated with uracil DNA-glycosylase and purified using the QIAquick PCR purification kit. In the second PCR, Illumina TruSeq-compatible adapters and sample-specific barcodes were added. Library quality and concentration were checked on TapeStation and Qubit, and libraries were pooled at about 5 ng each. Pooled libraries were sequenced on an Illumina HiSeq2500 single-index Rapid Run with 2 x 100 bp reads and custom sequencing primers. In the paper's pipeline: UMI-based consensus assembly with MiGEC version 1.2.6 was used to correct PCR and sequencing errors. MiXCR version 2.1.1 was used to carry out V(D)J alignment, clonotype assembly and CDR3 extraction. Gene usage, clonotype sharing and MAIT/NKT TCR abundance were normalised by analysing the top 1000, 10 000 and 20 000 clonotypes per sample. Diversity was computed as the inverse Simpson index with the vegan R package after downsampling to 27 000 UMIs. Paired Mann-Whitney U tests on discordant twin pairs were used, with Benjamini-Hochberg multiple-testing correction. TCRdb reprocessed the sequencing reads and holds a single record per CDR3 protein sequence, with no DNA. TCRdb's processing, not the authors' own work, is the source of the V and J calls. This sample's records show 420,000 or so distinct CDR3 sequences. Around 2.4% of the sample is held by the ten biggest clonotypes.

The CDR3 runs 16 residues from the cysteine to the phenylalanine. The coding DNA is unavailable. For CDR1 and CDR2, the germline V gene lists SGHVS and FNYEAQ. The TCR comes from a human donor with ulcerative colitis or Crohn's disease, or a healthy co-twin of an affected twin (not recorded which). Sequenced material: blood. In this chain, TRBV7-6 is recombined with TRBJ2-1; TCRdb returns TRBD2, unconfirmable since there is no DNA. The CDR3 region: CASSPIGLAGAREQFF. The CDR3, completed at both ends by the reference TRBV7-6 and TRBJ2-1 genes, gives the full variable domain GAGVSQSPRYKVTKRGQDVALRCDPISGHVSLYWYRQALGQGPEFLTYFNYEAQQDKSGLPNDRFSAERPEGSISTLTIQRTEQRDSAMYRCASSPIGLAGAREQFFGPGTRLTVL.